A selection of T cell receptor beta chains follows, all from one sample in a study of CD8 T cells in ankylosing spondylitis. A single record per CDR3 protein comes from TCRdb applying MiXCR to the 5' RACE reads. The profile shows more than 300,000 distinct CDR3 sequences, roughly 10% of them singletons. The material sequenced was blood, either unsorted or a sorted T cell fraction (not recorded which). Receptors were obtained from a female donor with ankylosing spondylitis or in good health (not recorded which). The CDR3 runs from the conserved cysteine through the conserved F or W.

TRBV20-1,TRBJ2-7,CSGGGSPYEQYF
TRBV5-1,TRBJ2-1,CASSWGSGSPDEQFF
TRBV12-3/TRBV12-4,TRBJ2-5,CASSFAGVETQYF
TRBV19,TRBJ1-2,CASSPGTGVFANYGYTF
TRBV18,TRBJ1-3,CASSPPGSGNTIYF
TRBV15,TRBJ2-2,CATSVQGIGATGELFF
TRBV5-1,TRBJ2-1,CASSLEPPGWRGEQFF
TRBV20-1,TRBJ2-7,CSARDRIAGGYEQYF
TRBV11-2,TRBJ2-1,CASSRAQGSGEQFF
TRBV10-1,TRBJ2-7,CASILKDRDRGYEQYF
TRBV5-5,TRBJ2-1,CASSWDSYTTSNNEQFF
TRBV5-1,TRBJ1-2,CASSWAGYSGYTF
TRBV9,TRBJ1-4,CASSVGTIPNEKLFF
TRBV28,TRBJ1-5,CASSLSANQPQHF
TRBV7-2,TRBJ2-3,CASSLADTDTQYF
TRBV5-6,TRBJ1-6,CASSDQGSSYNSPLHF
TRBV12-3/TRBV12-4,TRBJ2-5,CASSPPDRDQETQYF
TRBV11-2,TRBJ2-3,CASSLFVSGRIPADTQYF
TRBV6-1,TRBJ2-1,CASSAGQPLGEQFF
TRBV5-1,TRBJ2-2,CASREDGPITGELFF
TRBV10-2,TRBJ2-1,CASTQGPNNEQFF
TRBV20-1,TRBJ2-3,CSALFQGRTDTQYF
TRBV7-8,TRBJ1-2,CASSLASPGPGSHYGYTF
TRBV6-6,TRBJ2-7,CASSYQGHEQYF
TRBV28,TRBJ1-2,CASGGYTF
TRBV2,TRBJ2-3,CASSGGAFSTDTQYF
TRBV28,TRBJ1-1,CASSFMGFVGTEAFF
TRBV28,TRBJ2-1,CASSPSKSSYNEQFF
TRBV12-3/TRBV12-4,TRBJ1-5,CASSLQTGPIRTSHQPQHF
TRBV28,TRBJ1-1,CASSFEGPDTEAFF
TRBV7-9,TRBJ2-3,CASSLRPVDTQYF
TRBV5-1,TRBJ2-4,CASSRQAAGGLLAKNIQYF
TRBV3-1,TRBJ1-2,CASSQSRVLRHGYTF
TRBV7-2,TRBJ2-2,CASTIPGQSTGELFF
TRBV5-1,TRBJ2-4,CASSFKNIQYF
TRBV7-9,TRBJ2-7,CASSRTDRGPSYEQYF
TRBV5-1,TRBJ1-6,CASSLVSDRDGASPLHF
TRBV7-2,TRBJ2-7,CASSPSGLAISEQYF
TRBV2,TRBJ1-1,CASSRTGTAEAFF
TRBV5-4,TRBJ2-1,CASSLVASIYNEQFF
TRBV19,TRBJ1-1,CASSTGGVSNTEAFF
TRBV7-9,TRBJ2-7,CASSLEAVFYEQYF
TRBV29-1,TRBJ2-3,CSVAGLRPDTQYF
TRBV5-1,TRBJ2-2,CASSLNPGGTGELFF
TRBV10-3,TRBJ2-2,CAISDPTTGELFF
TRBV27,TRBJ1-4,CASSLSGGAWTNEKLFF
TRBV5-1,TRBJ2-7,CASSQGGTRTYEQYF
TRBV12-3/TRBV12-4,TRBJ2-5,CASTLGGRETQYF
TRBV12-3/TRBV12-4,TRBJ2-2,CASSPGDRGSGGELFF
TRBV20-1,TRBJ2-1,CSGTLSPTSGGAGEQFF
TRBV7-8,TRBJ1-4,CASSLRGQGMFGEKLFF
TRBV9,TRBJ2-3,CASSVRTVPDTQYF
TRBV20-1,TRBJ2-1,CSAVQLAGGNEQFF
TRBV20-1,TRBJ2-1,CSAVGATSSYNEQFF
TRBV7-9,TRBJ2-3,CASSLDLRTGTDTQYF
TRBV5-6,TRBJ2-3,CASSRPPLAGVIDTQYF
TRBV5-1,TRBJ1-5,CASSPGGTGNQPQHF